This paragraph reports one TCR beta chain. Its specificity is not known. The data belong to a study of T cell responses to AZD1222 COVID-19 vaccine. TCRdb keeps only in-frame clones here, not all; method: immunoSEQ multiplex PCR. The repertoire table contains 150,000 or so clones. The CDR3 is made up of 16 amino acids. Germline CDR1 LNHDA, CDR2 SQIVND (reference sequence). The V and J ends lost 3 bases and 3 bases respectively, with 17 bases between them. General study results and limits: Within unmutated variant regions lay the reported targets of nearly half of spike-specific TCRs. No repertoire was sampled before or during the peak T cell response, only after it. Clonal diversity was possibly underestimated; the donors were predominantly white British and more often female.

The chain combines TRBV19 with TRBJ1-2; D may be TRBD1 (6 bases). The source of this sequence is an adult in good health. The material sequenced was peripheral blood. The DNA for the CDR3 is TGTGCCAGTAGTATCTCCCCGGGACACGAGGACTATGGCTACACCTTC. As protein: CASSISPGHEDYGYTF. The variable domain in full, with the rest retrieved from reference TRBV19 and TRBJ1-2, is DGGITQSPKYLFRKEGQNVTLSCEQNLNHDAMYWYRQDPGQGLRLIYYSQIVNDFQKGDIAEGYSVSREKKESFPLTVTSAQKNPTAFYLCASSISPGHEDYGYTFGSGTRLTVV.